The 13 T cell receptor beta chains listed next were all sequenced from one sample in a study of identical twins. TCRdb independently ran MiXCR on the 5' RACE reads; one entry per CDR3 protein. The table lists roughly 280,000 distinct CDR3 sequences, roughly 9.8% of them singletons. These data were also filed under a second study, of yellow fever vaccine responses in identical twins.

Specimen: CD8+ T cells sorted from blood. The receptors were gathered from a woman under 30 in good health.

Many counts were recorded for this clonotype. The genes are TRBV12-3 or TRBV12-4 and TRBJ1-1; D remains unclear. This CDR3 comprises 10 residues. V was shortened by 7 bases and J by 10 bases, with 10 bases between the two germline ends. Here the CDR3 reads CASTGLGAFF. In DNA, the CDR3 is TGTGCCAGCACTGGTTTAGGAGCTTTCTTT.

Only a few counts were recorded for this clonotype. CDR3 sequence reads: CASSPRPTGNEQFF. In DNA form, the CDR3 reads TGTGCCAGCAGCCCCAGGCCGACGGGCAATGAGCAGTTCTTC. The J gene is TRBJ2-1, the V gene TRBV4-2; D is ambiguous. CDR1 LGHNA and CDR2 YNFKEQ come from the germline V gene. The V and J ends lost 4 bases and 6 bases respectively, with 13 bases between them. The CDR3 sequence is 14 residues long.

There are a few counts of this clonotype. This rearrangement joins TRBV5-4 to TRBJ1-1, with TRBD1 matching 7 bases. CDR3 length: 16 amino acids. V was clipped by 0 bases and J by 0 bases; unmatched bases: 5. Germline V CDR1 and CDR2: SGHNT, YYREEE (reference sequence). Written as DNA, the CDR3 is TGTGCCAGCAGCTTGGATGCCAGGGGGATGAACACTGAAGCTTTCTTT. This translates into CASSLDARGMNTEAFF.

This chain's CDR3 is CSVTDREGGSYTF. In nucleotides, the CDR3 is TGCAGCGTTACGGACAGGGAGGGTGGCAGCTACACCTTC. The chain combines TRBV29-1 with TRBJ1-2; 8 bases match TRBD1. From germline, CDR1 is SQVTM and CDR2 ANQGSEA. Losses at the gene ends were 5 bases for V and 9 bases for J; bases not matched to a gene: 11. This CDR3 comprises 13 residues.

This CDR3 is CASSSGLVAYEQYF. The CDR3 coding sequence is TGTGCCAGTAGTTCGGGACTAGTGGCCTACGAGCAGTACTTC. The chain combines TRBV19 with TRBJ2-7; TRBD2 matches at 8 bases. The CDR3 loop spans 14 amino acids. Germline lookup yields CDR1 LNHDA and CDR2 SQIVND (reference sequence). V gave up 5 bases and J gave up 2 bases; unmatched junction bases: 5.

This clonotype was observed at least ten times. The chain is built from TRBV29-1 and TRBJ2-7; TRBD2 aligns across 8 bases. The trim removed 3 bases at V and 2 bases at J, leaving 9 bases unmatched. The CDR3 length is 15 residues. Germline-derived CDR1 and CDR2 are SQVTM and ANQGSEA. CDR3 amino acids: CSVEEAGLEAYEQYF. CDR3 nucleotides: TGCAGCGTTGAGGAGGCGGGACTAGAGGCCTACGAGCAGTACTTC.

This clonotype was counted at least ten times. V is TRBV7-9 and J is TRBJ2-7; D is perhaps TRBD1 (5 bases). Germline CDR1 and CDR2: SEHNR and FQNEAQ (reference sequence). V lost 5 bases and J lost 0, with 17 bases in between. This CDR3 contains 16 residues. The CDR3 is CASSPQTVKSSYEQYF. As DNA, the CDR3 is TGTGCCAGCAGCCCCCAGACAGTTAAGAGCTCCTACGAGCAGTACTTC.

The table lists this clonotype with a few counts. V usage is TRBV6-4 and J usage is TRBJ2-2; TRBD1 matches at 10 bases. The CDR3 sequence is 14 residues long. Losses at the gene ends were 2 bases for V and 6 bases for J; bases not matched to a gene: 0. Per germline, CDR1 MRHNA and CDR2 SNTAGT. CDR3 coding DNA: TGTGCCAGCAGTGACGGGACAGGGGCCGGGGAGCTGTTTTTT. As protein: CASSDGTGAGELFF.

CDR3: CASSLEAGGHNEQFF. CDR3 in DNA: TGTGCCAGCAGTTTGGAAGCGGGGGGTCACAATGAGCAGTTCTTC. The chain joins TRBV28 to TRBJ2-1; 9 bases are a match to TRBD2. Germline assignment: CDR1 MDHEN and CDR2 SYDVKM. The CDR3 is made up of 15 amino acids. The junction had 5 bases not matched to a gene; V was cut back by 3 bases and J by 5 bases.

This clonotype has a count of ten or more. This chain joins TRBV3-1 and TRBJ2-1, with 8 bases aligning to TRBD1. This CDR3 contains 13 residues. Germline CDR1 is LGHDT and CDR2 is YNNKEL (reference sequence). V lost 4 bases and J lost 7; bases outside the gene matches: 3. The CDR3 DNA follows: TGTGCCAGCAGCCCGAACAGGGGGAATGAGCAGTTCTTC. Translation: CASSPNRGNEQFF.

This clonotype showed up many times. The CDR3 coding sequence is TGTGCCAGCAGTGACTCGGTAGCAACAGATACGCAGTATTTT. Translating gives CASSDSVATDTQYF. The V gene is TRBV6-4, the J gene TRBJ2-3; D not resolved. Trimming took 0 bases from V and 3 from J, leaving 7 bases between them. Germline values: CDR1 MRHNA, CDR2 SNTAGT. The CDR3 totals 14 residues.

V usage is TRBV20-1 and J usage is TRBJ2-5, with TRBD2 identical over 8 bases. The germline V gene has CDR1 DFQATT and CDR2 SNEGSKA (reference sequence). The V segment lost 5 bases and the J segment 7 bases; nucleotides outside the gene matches: 18. The length of the CDR3 is 16 residues. The CDR3 nucleotides read TGCAGTGCTCCCCGGGAGGGAACCACCAAGAGGTGGACCCAGTACTTC. It yields the protein CSAPREGTTKRWTQYF.

V gene TRBV21-1 combines with J gene TRBJ2-7; the table's D call, TRBD1, has no DNA check behind it. TRBV21-1 corresponds to a pseudogene. This CDR3 is 15 amino acids long. The CDR3 loop is CAGSTRQGGSYEQYF. The CDR3 DNA reads as TGTGCCGGCAGCACCAGACAGGGTGGCTCCTACGAGCAGTACTTC.